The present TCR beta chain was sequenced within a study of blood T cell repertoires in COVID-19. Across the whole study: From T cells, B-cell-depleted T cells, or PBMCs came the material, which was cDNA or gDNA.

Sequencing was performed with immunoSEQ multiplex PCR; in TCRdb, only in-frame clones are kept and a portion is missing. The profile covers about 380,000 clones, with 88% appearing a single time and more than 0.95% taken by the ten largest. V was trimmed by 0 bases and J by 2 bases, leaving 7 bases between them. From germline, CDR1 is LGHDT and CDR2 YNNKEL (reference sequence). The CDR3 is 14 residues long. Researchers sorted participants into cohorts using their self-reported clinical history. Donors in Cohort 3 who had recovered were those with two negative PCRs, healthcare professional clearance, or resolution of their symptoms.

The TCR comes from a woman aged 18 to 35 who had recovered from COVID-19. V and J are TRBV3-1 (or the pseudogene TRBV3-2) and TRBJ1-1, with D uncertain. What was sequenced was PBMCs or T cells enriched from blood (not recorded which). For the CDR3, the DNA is TGTGCCAGCAGCCAAGATAGGAGTAACACTGAAGCTTTCTTT. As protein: CASSQDRSNTEAFF.